This paragraph covers one T cell receptor beta chain sequence. Per the study methods: Estimation of nucleated cell counts was performed using reference gene primer amplification. Repertoires were generated with immunoSEQ multiplex PCR, while TCRdb's copy carries only in-frame clones and drops some. D and trimming were read from the DNA, whereas the V and J calls and clone size are those reported in that table. This table has approximately 82,000 clones, 75% to 90% appearing once. CDR3 length: 13 residues. The germline V gene encodes CDR1 SGHDN and CDR2 FVKESK. Trimming took 1 base from V and 6 from J, leaving 9 bases between them. This specimen belongs to a study of blood T cell repertoires in COVID-19. Whole-study context: Donors in the United States, Italy and Spain gave samples during acute or convalescent COVID-19. T cells, B-cell-depleted T cells, or PBMCs supplied cDNA or gDNA.

The sequence came from a man between 65 and 79 years old with active or convalescent COVID-19. The chain recombines TRBV14 with TRBJ2-5, with D uncertain. The sample was peripheral blood. The CDR3, as DNA: TGTGCCAGCAGCCAAGGCCTACAGAAGACCCAGTACTTC. Its protein product is CASSQGLQKTQYF.